A selection of T cell receptor beta chains follows, all from one sample in a study of cytomegalovirus exposure and HLA in healthy donors. The table came from immunoSEQ multiplex PCR; TCRdb's copy has only in-frame clones and leaves some out. Among some 120,000 clones listed, over 8% were seen once. Sequencing was performed on PBMCs. These receptor sequences come from a man aged 25 to 40 in good health and CMV-seronegative. CDR3s include the opening cysteine and the closing phenylalanine or tryptophan. Each record gives: J gene, V gene, CDR3 length, clone size, D gene, CDR3 DNA, CDR3 protein. A D gene is named only where the DNA matches it firmly. Clone size, where shown, is once, few, many, or a class for clones that have expanded.

>TRBJ2-2|TRBV4-1|15|few|TRBD2
TGCGCCAGCAGGTCCGGGGGGGCATATACCGGGGAGCTGTTTTTT
CASRSGGAYTGELFF
>TRBJ1-1|TRBV12-5|17|-|TRBD1
TGTGCTAGTGGTTTGGCAGGGACAGGGGATGAGGGCACTGAAGCTTTCTTT
CASGLAGTGDEGTEAFF
>TRBJ1-1|TRBV4-1|13|-|-
TGCGCCAGCAGCCGCCTACGGAACACTGAAGCTTTCTTT
CASSRLRNTEAFF
>TRBJ1-2|TRBV6-5|14|-|TRBD1
TGTGCCAGCAGTTTAGGGGTACAGGGGGCGGGCTACACCTTC
CASSLGVQGAGYTF
>TRBJ2-5|TRBV10-1|13|few|TRBD1
TGCGCCAGCAGTAAGGACAGGGTAGGGACCCAGTACTTC
CASSKDRVGTQYF
>TRBJ2-4|TRBV30|15|few|TRBD1
TGTGCCTGGAGTGCCCCTACAGGGGAGAGAAACATTCAGTACTTC
CAWSAPTGERNIQYF
>TRBJ1-1|TRBV28|15|few|-
TGTGCCAGCACTCCCTCGGGAAGTCTGAACACTGAAGCTTTCTTT
CASTPSGSLNTEAFF
>TRBJ1-3|TRBV18|16|few|-
TGTGCCAGCTCACGATTGACAGACGTCTCTGGAAACACCATATATTTT
CASSRLTDVSGNTIYF
>TRBJ2-5|TRBV5-8|15|-|TRBD2
TGTGCCAGCAGCTTGGCTCTGGGGGGGGGAGAGACCCAGTACTTC
CASSLALGGGETQYF
>TRBJ2-1|TRBV2|16|few|TRBD2
TGTGCCAGCAGTGTCTTAGCGGGAGGTGACTACAATGAGCAGTTCTTC
CASSVLAGGDYNEQFF
>TRBJ2-3|TRBV5-4|17|-|TRBD2
TGTGCCAGCAGCCCCGGGACTAGCGAACCTAGCACAGATACGCAGTATTTT
CASSPGTSEPSTDTQYF
>TRBJ2-7|TRBV7-3|14|-|TRBD2
TGTGCCAGCAGCCCGACTAGCGGGAGCTACGAGCAGTACTTC
CASSPTSGSYEQYF
>TRBJ2-7|TRBV19|11|few|TRBD2
TGTGCCACCGAGGGAGGGGTCGAGCAGTACTTC
CATEGGVEQYF
>TRBJ1-5|TRBV7-9|15|few|-
TGTGCCAGCAGCAAGACGGGGGGGAGCAATCAGCCCCAGCATTTT
CASSKTGGSNQPQHF
>TRBJ2-2|TRBV5-1|16|few|-
TGCGCCAGCAGCTTGGTAGACGGAGCGAACACCGGGGAGCTGTTTTTT
CASSLVDGANTGELFF
>TRBJ2-7|TRBV7-9|15|few|TRBD2
TGTGCCAGCAGCCCTATGGGCGGGAGGGTGGAGGAGCAGTACTTC
CASSPMGGRVEEQYF
>TRBJ1-1|TRBV19|13|few|-
TGTGCCAGTAGTGTGAACAGTGGCACTGAAGCTTTCTTT
CASSVNSGTEAFF
>TRBJ2-7|TRBV7-9|16|-|-
TGTGCCAGCAGCTTAGTGGGGGGGGCCGGCTCCTACGAGCAGTACTTC
CASSLVGGAGSYEQYF
>TRBJ2-2|TRBV19|14|-|TRBD1
TGTGCCAGTAGTGGGGACAGTCTCACCGGGGAGCTGTTTTTT
CASSGDSLTGELFF
>TRBJ2-7|TRBV18|14|-|-
TGTGCCAGCTCCCAGGGTAGGGGGACCTACGAGCAGTACTTC
CASSQGRGTYEQYF
>TRBJ2-1|TRBV11-3|11|few|-
TGTGCCAGCAGCTCGGGCAATGAGCAGTTCTTC
CASSSGNEQFF
>TRBJ2-1|TRBV19|15|-|TRBD2
TGTGCCAGTAGTATAAGCGGGGGGACCTACAATGAGCAGTTCTTC
CASSISGGTYNEQFF
>TRBJ2-7|TRBV27|15|-|TRBD1
TGTGCCAGCACCTTAGGACAGGGGGCCCAGTACGAGCAGTACTTC
CASTLGQGAQYEQYF
>TRBJ2-6|TRBV4-3|16|-|TRBD1
TGCGCCAGCAGCCCGGAACAGGGGGCTGGGGCCAACGTCCTGACTTTC
CASSPEQGAGANVLTF
>TRBJ2-1|TRBV7-9|15|few|TRBD2
TGTGCCAGCAGCTTTGGTGGGTCGGGGGGTAATGAGCAGTTCTTC
CASSFGGSGGNEQFF
>TRBJ2-7|TRBV6-5|16|-|-
TGTGCCAGCAGTTACTCCGCTAGGATCAGCTCCTACGAGCAGTACTTC
CASSYSARISSYEQYF
>TRBJ2-1|TRBV5-4|16|few|TRBD2
TGTGCCAGCAGCTTGCCCCGACTAGCGGGCGTCAATGAGCAGTTCTTC
CASSLPRLAGVNEQFF
>TRBJ2-7|TRBV7-2|16|-|TRBD2
TGTGCCAGCAGCTTACGGGGGGGCGGCTCCTCCTACGAGCAGTACTTC
CASSLRGGGSSYEQYF
>TRBJ1-4|TRBV4-3|16|few|-
TGCGCCAGCAGCCCTTCTACCGCGTCAACTAATGAAAAACTGTTTTTT
CASSPSTASTNEKLFF
>TRBJ2-3|TRBV6-5|15|few|-
TGTGCCAGCATGGTCCAACAGGGTCATTCAGATACGCAGTATTTT
CASMVQQGHSDTQYF
>TRBJ2-1|TRBV19|15|-|-
TGTGCCAGTAGTATAGGCTTGGGCCTATACAATGAGCAGTTCTTC
CASSIGLGLYNEQFF
>TRBJ2-5|TRBV5-1|13|few|-
TGCGCCAGCAGCTTGGACAGGGAGAGAACCCAGTACTTC
CASSLDRERTQYF
>TRBJ1-1|TRBV18|15|few|TRBD1
TGTGCCAGCTCACTACAAGGACAGGGGAACACTGAAGCTTTCTTT
CASSLQGQGNTEAFF
>TRBJ1-5|TRBV5-1|15|-|TRBD1
TGCGCCTCGAGAAGGGGGCTAGTTGGCAATCAGCCCCAGCATTTT
CASRRGLVGNQPQHF
>TRBJ1-2|TRBV9|14|few|TRBD1
TGTGCCAGCAGCCCCGGACAGGGGGACTATGGCTACACCTTC
CASSPGQGDYGYTF
>TRBJ2-3|TRBV10-3|18|few|TRBD2
TGTGCCATCAGTGAGTCTATCGGGACTAGCAAAACAACAGATACGCAGTATTTT
CAISESIGTSKTTDTQYF
>TRBJ1-3|TRBV29-1|15|few|TRBD1
TGCAGTATCTCCGGGACAGGGCTCTCTGGAAACACCATATATTTT
CSISGTGLSGNTIYF
>TRBJ2-2|TRBV29-1|12|few|TRBD1
TGCAGCGTTGCAGGGGGCACCGGGGAGCTGTTTTTT
CSVAGGTGELFF
>TRBJ1-1|TRBV28|14|few|TRBD1
TGTGCCAGCAGGTGGGGACAGAAGAACACTGAAGCTTTCTTT
CASRWGQKNTEAFF
>TRBJ2-1|TRBV6-4|15|-|-
TGTGCCAGCAGTGACGGGAATAGAGGGCCCAATGAGCAGTTCTTC
CASSDGNRGPNEQFF
>TRBJ1-3|TRBV7-3|19|few|-
TGTGCCAGCAGCTTCGATGGCAGGGCGTCCTCCGGCTCTGGAAACACCATATATTTT
CASSFDGRASSGSGNTIYF